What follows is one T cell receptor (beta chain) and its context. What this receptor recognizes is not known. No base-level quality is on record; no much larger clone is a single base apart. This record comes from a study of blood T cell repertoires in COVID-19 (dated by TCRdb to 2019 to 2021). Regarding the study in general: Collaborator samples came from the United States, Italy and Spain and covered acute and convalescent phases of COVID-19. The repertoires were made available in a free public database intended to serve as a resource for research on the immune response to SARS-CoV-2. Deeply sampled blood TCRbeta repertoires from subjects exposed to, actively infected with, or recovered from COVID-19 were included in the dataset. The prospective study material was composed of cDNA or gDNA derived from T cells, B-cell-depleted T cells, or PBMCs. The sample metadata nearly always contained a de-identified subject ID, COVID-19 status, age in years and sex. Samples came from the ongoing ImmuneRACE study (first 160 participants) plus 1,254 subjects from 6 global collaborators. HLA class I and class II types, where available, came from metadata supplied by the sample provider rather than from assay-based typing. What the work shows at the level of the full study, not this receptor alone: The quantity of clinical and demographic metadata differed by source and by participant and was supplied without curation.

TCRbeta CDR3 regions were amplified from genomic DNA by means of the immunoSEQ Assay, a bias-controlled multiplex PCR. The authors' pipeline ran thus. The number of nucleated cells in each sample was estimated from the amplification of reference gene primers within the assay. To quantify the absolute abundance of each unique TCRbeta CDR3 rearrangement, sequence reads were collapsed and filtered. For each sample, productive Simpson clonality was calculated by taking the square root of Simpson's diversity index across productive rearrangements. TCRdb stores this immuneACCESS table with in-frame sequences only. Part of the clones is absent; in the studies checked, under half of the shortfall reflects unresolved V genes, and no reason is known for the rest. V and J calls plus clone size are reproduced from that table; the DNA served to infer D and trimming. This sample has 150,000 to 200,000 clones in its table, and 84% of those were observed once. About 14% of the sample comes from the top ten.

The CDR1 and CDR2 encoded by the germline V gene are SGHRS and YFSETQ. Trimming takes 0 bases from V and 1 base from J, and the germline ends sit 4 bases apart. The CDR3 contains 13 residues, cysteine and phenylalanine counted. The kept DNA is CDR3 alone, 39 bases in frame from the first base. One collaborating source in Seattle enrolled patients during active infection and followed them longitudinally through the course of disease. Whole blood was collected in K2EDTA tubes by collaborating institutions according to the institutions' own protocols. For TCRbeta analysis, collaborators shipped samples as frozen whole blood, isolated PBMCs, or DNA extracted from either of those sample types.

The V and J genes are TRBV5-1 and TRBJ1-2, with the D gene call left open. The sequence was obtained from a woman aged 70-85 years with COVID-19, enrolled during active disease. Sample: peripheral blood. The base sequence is TGCGCCAGCAGCTTGGACGGTAACTATGGCTACACCTTC. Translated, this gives CASSLDGNYGYTF.